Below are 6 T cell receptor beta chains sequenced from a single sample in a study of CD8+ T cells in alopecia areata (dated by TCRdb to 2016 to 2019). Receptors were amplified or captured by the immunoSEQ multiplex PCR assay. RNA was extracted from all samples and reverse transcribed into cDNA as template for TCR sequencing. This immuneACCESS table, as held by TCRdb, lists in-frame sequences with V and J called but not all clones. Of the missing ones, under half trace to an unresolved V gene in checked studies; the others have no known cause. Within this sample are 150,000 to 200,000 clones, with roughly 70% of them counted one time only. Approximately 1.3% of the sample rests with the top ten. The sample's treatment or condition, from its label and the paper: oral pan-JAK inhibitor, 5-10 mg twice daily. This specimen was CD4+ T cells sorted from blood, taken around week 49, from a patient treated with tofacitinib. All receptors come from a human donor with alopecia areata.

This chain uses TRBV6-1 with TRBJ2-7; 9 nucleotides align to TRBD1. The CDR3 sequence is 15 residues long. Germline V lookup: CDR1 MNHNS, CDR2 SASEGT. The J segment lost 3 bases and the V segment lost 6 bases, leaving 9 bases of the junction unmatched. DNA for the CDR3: TGTGCCAGCAGCTCCCCGGACAGGGGAAGCTACGAGCAGTACTTC. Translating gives CASSSPDRGSYEQYF.

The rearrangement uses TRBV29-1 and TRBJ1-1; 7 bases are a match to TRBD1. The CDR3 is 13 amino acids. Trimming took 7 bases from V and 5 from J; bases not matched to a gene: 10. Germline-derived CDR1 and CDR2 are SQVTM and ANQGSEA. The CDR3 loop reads CSAAGQVATEAFF. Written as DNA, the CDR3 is TGCAGCGCCGCAGGACAGGTCGCGACTGAAGCTTTCTTT. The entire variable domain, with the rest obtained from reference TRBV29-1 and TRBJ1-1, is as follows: SAVISQKPSRDICQRGTSLTIQCQVDSQVTMMFWYRQQPGQSLTLIATANQGSEATYESGFVIDKFPISRPNLTFSTLTVSNMSPEDSSIYLCSAAGQVATEAFFGQGTRLTVV.

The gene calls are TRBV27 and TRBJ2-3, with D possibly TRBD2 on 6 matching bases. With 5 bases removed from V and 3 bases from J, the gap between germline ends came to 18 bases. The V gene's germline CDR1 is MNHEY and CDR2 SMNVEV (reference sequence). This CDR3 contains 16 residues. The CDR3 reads CASSRSDYRRTDTQYF. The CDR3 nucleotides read TGTGCCAGCAGTCGTTCGGACTACAGAAGAACAGATACGCAGTATTTT.

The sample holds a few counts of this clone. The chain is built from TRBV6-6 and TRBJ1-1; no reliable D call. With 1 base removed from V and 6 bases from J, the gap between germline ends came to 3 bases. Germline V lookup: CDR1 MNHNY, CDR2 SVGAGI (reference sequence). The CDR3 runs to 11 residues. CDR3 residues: CASSYWSEAFF. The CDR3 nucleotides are TGTGCCAGCAGTTACTGGTCTGAAGCTTTCTTT.

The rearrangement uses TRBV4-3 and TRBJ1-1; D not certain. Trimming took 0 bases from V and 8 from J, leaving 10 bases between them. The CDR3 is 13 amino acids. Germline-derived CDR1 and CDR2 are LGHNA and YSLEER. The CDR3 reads CASSQDRSREAFF. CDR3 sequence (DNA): TGCGCCAGCAGCCAAGATCGGAGCAGGGAAGCTTTCTTT.

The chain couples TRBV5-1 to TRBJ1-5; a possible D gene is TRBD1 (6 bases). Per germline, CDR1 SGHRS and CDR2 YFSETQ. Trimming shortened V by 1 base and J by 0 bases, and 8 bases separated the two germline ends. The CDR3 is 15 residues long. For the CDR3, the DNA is TGCGCCAGCAGCTTGAAGGGGGATAGCAATCAGCCCCAGCATTTT. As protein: CASSLKGDSNQPQHF.